This T cell receptor beta chain was identified during a study of human T cells and chemical hapten exposure. TCRdb called the RACE reads again in MiXCR, with one record for every CDR3 protein. Altogether some 360,000 distinct CDR3 sequences are present, roughly 5.3% being singletons, with the ten largest covering roughly 2.6%. The sample holds many counts of this clonotype. A read error may account for a junction end that differs from germline. This CDR3 has 11 residues. Per the germline V gene, CDR1 is SQVTM and CDR2 is ANQGSEA. Specified time point: pre-sensitization, week 0. The treatment was: therapeutic diphenylcyclopropenone sensitization with weekly scalp DPC.

The V gene is TRBV29-1, the J gene TRBJ2-1; 13 bases map to TRBD2. This receptor was taken from a woman aged 45-60 years with alopecia areata. Some clones in this sample may be carry-over from other donors' samples. This material consisted of whole blood, taken in connection with sensitization to the hapten diphenylcyclopropenone (DPC). In DNA form, the CDR3 reads TGCAGCGTTCAACCGGGACTAGCGGGACACTTC. This encodes CSVQPGLAGHF.